Listed here is a single TCR beta chain. This record belongs to a study of blood T cell repertoires in COVID-19. Looking at the study overall: Whether acute or convalescent, the COVID-19 samples came from the United States, Italy and Spain. The cDNA or gDNA used as material had been derived from T cells, B-cell-depleted T cells, or PBMCs.

In the original processing: The assay estimated nucleated cells by amplifying reference gene primers. Measured with immunoSEQ multiplex PCR; TCRdb has only the in-frame clones, and not every one. That table gives V, J and clone size, and the DNA gave D and trimming. The data hold about 240,000 clones, with roughly 86% observed a single time. Germline assignment: CDR1 SGHRS and CDR2 YFSETQ. This CDR3 region has 15 residues. Trimming cost V 4 bases and J 5 bases; bases outside gene matches: 9. The origin of this receptor is a man older than 75 with acute or convalescent COVID-19. The rearrangement joins TRBV5-1 to TRBJ1-1; 9 bases agree with TRBD1. The sequencing input was peripheral blood. CDR3 sequence reads: CASSLLQGAWTEAFF. For the CDR3, the DNA is TGCGCCAGCAGCCTATTACAGGGGGCCTGGACTGAAGCTTTCTTT.